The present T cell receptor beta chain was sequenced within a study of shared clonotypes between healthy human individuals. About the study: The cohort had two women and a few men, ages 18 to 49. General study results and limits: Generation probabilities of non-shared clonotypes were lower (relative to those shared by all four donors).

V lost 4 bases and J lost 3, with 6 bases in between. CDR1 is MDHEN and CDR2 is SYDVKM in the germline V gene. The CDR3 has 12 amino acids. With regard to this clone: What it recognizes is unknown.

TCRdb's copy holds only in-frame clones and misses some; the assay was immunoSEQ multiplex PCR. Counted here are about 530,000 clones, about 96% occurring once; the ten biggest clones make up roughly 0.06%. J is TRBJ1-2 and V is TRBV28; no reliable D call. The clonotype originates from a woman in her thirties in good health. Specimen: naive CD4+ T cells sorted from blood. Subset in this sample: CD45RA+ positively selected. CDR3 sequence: CASSSRDYGYTF. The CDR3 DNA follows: TGTGCCAGCAGTTCTCGGGACTATGGCTACACCTTC.